This T cell receptor (beta chain) was recovered during a study of blood T cell repertoires in COVID-19. At the level of the study: Nucleic acid was either cDNA or gDNA, and it came from T cells, B-cell-depleted T cells, or PBMCs.

Germline CDR1 is GTSNPN and CDR2 is SVGIG (reference sequence). V lost 3 bases, J lost 0 bases, and 6 bases lay in between. CDR3 length equals 13 residues. Original processing methods: The assay estimated nucleated cells by amplifying reference gene primers. The assay was immunoSEQ multiplex PCR, and TCRdb's table has in-frame clones only and misses some. V and J calls and clone size are those listed in that table; D and trimming were worked out from the DNA. Of around 99,000 clones detected, around 82% appear once; the ten largest clones hold approximately 4.3%. The specimen was peripheral blood. The TCR was taken from a human donor in a cohort sampled during active or convalescent COVID-19. The genes are TRBV30 and TRBJ1-5; D uncertain. This CDR3 is CAWRIVSNQPQHF. The CDR3 nucleotides read TGTGCCTGGAGAATAGTTAGCAATCAGCCCCAGCATTTT.